This TCR beta chain comes out of a study of tumor-infiltrating lymphocytes in oesophageal squamous cell carcinoma. TCRdb re-called the PCR reads with MiXCR, one entry per CDR3 protein. The table records 15,000 to 20,000 distinct CDR3 sequences, roughly 42% of them present only once. The trim removed 5 bases at V and 10 bases at J, leaving 11 bases unmatched. The length of the CDR3 is 15 residues. Concerning this clonotype itself: Being one base from a much bigger clone, this may be a read error.

J is TRBJ2-1 and V is TRBV12-3 or TRBV12-4; TRBD1 aligns across 10 bases. The specimen was esophageal tumor tissue. This sequence was found in a male donor with esophageal squamous cell carcinoma. Written as DNA, the CDR3 is TGTGCCAGCAGTACACACGGGACAGGGGCTAGGGAGCAGTTCTTC. Translated: CASSTHGTGAREQFF.